This is a list of T cell receptor beta chains from one sample in a study of CD8+ T cells in alopecia areata. Measured with immunoSEQ multiplex PCR; TCRdb has only the in-frame clones, and not every one. The repertoire holds 150,000 to 200,000 clones, with about 53% as singletons. The source was CD8+ T cells sorted from blood, collected at week 24, from a patient treated with tofacitinib. The receptor set was obtained from a human donor with alopecia areata. Both conserved end residues are part of each CDR3. A D gene is named only where the DNA matches it firmly. The listing skips clone size in some rows; elsewhere it reads once, few, many or a size class.

TRBJ2-7	NA	TRBV9	NA	CASSDGHSYEQYF	TGTGCCAGCAGCGACGGACACTCCTACGAGCAGTACTTC
TRBJ2-2	NA	TRBV2	NA	CASIGAGDNTGELFF	TGTGCCAGCATCGGAGCGGGTGATAACACCGGGGAGCTGTTTTTT
TRBJ2-5	NA	TRBV28	NA	CASSLATGRTKYF	TGTGCCAGCAGTTTAGCGACCGGACGGACCAAGTACTTC
TRBJ2-7	NA	TRBV14	NA	CASSQDRIYEQYF	TGTGCCAGCAGCCAGGATCGAATATACGAGCAGTACTTC
TRBJ2-1	TRBD2	TRBV9	NA	CASSLSGGAMEQFF	TGTGCCAGCAGCTTGAGCGGGGGGGCCATGGAGCAGTTCTTC
TRBJ2-3	NA	TRBV7-2	NA	CASSLDGTETDTQYF	TGTGCCAGCAGCTTAGACGGGACTGAAACAGATACGCAGTATTTT
TRBJ1-2	NA	TRBV29-1	few	CSVILDGNYGYTF	TGCAGCGTTATCCTGGACGGGAACTATGGCTACACCTTC
TRBJ2-3	NA	TRBV7-6	NA	CASSLEADTQYF	TGTGCCAGCAGCTTAGAAGCTGATACGCAGTATTTT
TRBJ1-1	TRBD1	TRBV7-9	few	CASSQGTDNTEAFF	TGTGCCAGCAGCCAAGGGACAGACAACACTGAAGCTTTCTTT
TRBJ1-2	NA	TRBV7-9	once	CASSLGHNGYTF	TGTGCCAGCAGCTTAGGGCACAATGGCTACACCTTC
TRBJ2-3	NA	TRBV30	few	CAWSVQTGPFPDTQYF	TGTGCCTGGAGTGTACAAACAGGGCCCTTTCCAGATACGCAGTATTTT
TRBJ2-1	NA	TRBV10-2	NA	CASSESGGGPGNEQFF	TGCGCCAGCAGTGAGTCCGGTGGGGGTCCGGGAAATGAGCAGTTCTTC
TRBJ2-2	NA	TRBV13	NA	CASSLGVNTGELFF	TGTGCCAGCAGCCTAGGGGTCAACACCGGGGAGCTGTTTTTT
TRBJ2-7	NA	TRBV9	few	CASSPGQRPYEQYF	TGTGCCAGCAGCCCTGGACAGCGCCCCTACGAGCAGTACTTC
TRBJ1-6	TRBD1	TRBV7-8	few	CASSLGPLGTGNSPLHF	TGTGCCAGCAGCTTAGGTCCGCTGGGGACAGGGAACTCACCCCTCCACTTT
TRBJ1-1	NA	TRBV28	few	CASSLPRNTEAFF	TGTGCCAGCAGTTTACCGCGGAACACTGAAGCTTTCTTT
TRBJ1-2	NA	TRBV29-1	NA	CSVPAGTYGYTF	TGCAGCGTTCCTGCCGGGACTTATGGCTACACCTTC
TRBJ1-6	NA	TRBV30	NA	CALEGGKTNSPLHF	TGTGCGCTGGAAGGGGGAAAGACTAATTCACCCCTCCACTTT
TRBJ1-4	NA	TRBV30	NA	CAWSALGEKLFF	TGTGCCTGGAGTGCCTTAGGGGAAAAACTGTTTTTT
TRBJ2-7	NA	TRBV9	NA	CASSVGSGEGYYEQYF	TGTGCCAGCAGCGTAGGATCGGGTGAGGGGTACTACGAGCAGTACTTC
TRBJ2-1	NA	TRBV7-9	NA	CASSFYMGADNEQFF	TGTGCCAGCAGCTTTTATATGGGGGCTGATAATGAGCAGTTCTTC
TRBJ2-3	TRBD2	TRBV29-1	NA	CSVEDPGLAGATDTQYF	TGCAGCGTTGAAGATCCCGGACTAGCGGGGGCCACAGATACGCAGTATTTT
TRBJ1-1	TRBD1	TRBV27	few	CATKTGEMREAFF	TGTGCCACCAAAACAGGGGAAATGCGTGAAGCTTTCTTT
TRBJ2-2	NA	TRBV30	NA	CAWGDTGELFF	TGTGCCTGGGGGGACACCGGGGAGCTGTTTTTT
TRBJ2-5	NA	TRBV13	NA	CASSLGAEGETQYF	TGTGCCAGCAGCCTAGGGGCGGAGGGGGAGACCCAGTACTTC
TRBJ1-1	NA	TRBV5-6	NA	CASSPNRNTEAFF	TGTGCCAGCAGCCCTAATAGGAACACTGAAGCTTTCTTT
TRBJ1-1	TRBD1	TRBV6-6	NA	CVVQGGLTEAFF	TGTGTCGTTCAGGGGGGTTTAACTGAAGCTTTCTTT
TRBJ1-1	NA	TRBV27	NA	CASSLGSHTEAFF	TGTGCCAGCAGCCTAGGGTCTCACACTGAAGCTTTCTTT
TRBJ2-5	NA	TRBV7-6	NA	CASSPRTETQYF	TGTGCCAGCAGCCCCCGCACGGAGACCCAGTACTTC
TRBJ1-1	TRBD1	TRBV5-4	NA	CASSFSGGGTEAFF	TGTGCCAGCAGCTTCTCAGGGGGGGGAACTGAAGCTTTCTTT
TRBJ2-7	NA	TRBV30	NA	CACLDASSYEQYF	TGTGCCTGCCTAGACGCAAGCTCCTACGAGCAGTACTTC
TRBJ2-1	NA	TRBV15	NA	CATSKSGLPAHEQFF	TGTGCCACCAGCAAGAGCGGACTACCGGCGCATGAGCAGTTCTTC
TRBJ1-2	NA	TRBV29-1	few	CSVEATIPNYGYTF	TGCAGCGTTGAAGCGACGATCCCTAACTATGGCTACACCTTC
TRBJ1-5	NA	TRBV9	NA	CASSVGLGAGNQPQHF	TGTGCCAGCAGCGTAGGTTTGGGGGCCGGCAATCAGCCCCAGCATTTT
TRBJ1-4	TRBD1	TRBV7-8	NA	CASSLEVTGGRKLFF	TGTGCCAGCAGCTTAGAGGTGACAGGGGGCAGAAAACTGTTTTTT
TRBJ2-3	NA	TRBV7-3	few	CASSLIGSGDTDTQYF	TGTGCCAGCAGCTTAATCGGGAGCGGAGACACAGATACGCAGTATTTT
TRBJ2-7	TRBD1	TRBV13	NA	CASSSTTGGPDEQYF	TGTGCCAGCAGCTCCACGACAGGGGGGCCGGACGAGCAGTACTTC
TRBJ1-2	NA	TRBV7-9	NA	CASSLVHFNYDYTF	TGTGCCAGCAGCTTAGTGCACTTTAACTATGACTACACCTTC
TRBJ2-3	NA	TRBV29-1	once	CSVEDKAGAPTDTQYF	TGCAGCGTTGAAGATAAGGCGGGGGCCCCCACAGATACGCAGTATTTT
TRBJ2-7	NA	TRBV29-1	few	CSVEKGDQSSYEQYF	TGCAGCGTTGAAAAGGGGGACCAGAGCTCCTACGAGCAGTACTTC